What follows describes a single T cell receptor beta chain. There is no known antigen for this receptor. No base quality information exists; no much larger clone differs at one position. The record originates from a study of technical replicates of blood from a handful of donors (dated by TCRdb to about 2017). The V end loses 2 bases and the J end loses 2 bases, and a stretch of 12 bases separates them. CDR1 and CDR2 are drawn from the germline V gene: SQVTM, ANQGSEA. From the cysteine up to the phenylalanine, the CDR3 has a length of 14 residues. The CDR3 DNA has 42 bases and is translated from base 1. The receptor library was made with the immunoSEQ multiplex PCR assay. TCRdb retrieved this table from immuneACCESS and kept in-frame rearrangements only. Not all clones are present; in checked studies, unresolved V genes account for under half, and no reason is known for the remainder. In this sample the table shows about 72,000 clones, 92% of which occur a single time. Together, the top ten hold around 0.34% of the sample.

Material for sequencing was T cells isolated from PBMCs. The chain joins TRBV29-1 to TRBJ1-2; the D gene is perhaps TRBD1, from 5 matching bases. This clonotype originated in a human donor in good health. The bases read TGCAGCGTTGAAAACCAGGGCAACAACTATGGCTACACCTTC. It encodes CSVENQGNNYGYTF.